These 3 T cell receptor beta chains came from one sample sequenced in a study of blood T cell repertoires in COVID-19. Assay used: immunoSEQ multiplex PCR; TCRdb lists only in-frame clones, some missing. Among some 430,000 clones listed, about 92% were seen once. Sequencing was carried out using PBMCs or T cells enriched from blood (not recorded which). These receptor sequences come from a young man who had recovered from COVID-19.

This sequence joins TRBV2 and TRBJ2-3; perhaps TRBD2 as D (6 bases). CDR3 size: 15 residues. Germline CDR1 is SNHLY and CDR2 is FYNNEI. The ends were cut back, 6 bases at V and 8 bases at J, with 21 bases in the middle. CDR3 amino acids: CASRGDLFTLGTQYF. In DNA form, the CDR3 reads TGTGCCAGCAGGGGGGACTTATTTACGTTGGGTACGCAGTATTTT. Together with reference TRBV2 and TRBJ2-3, the CDR3 gives the full variable domain: EPEVTQTPSHQVTQMGQEVILRCVPISNHLYFYWYRQILGQKVEFLVSFYNNEISEKSEIFDDQFSVERPDGSNFTLKIRSTKLEDSAMYFCASRGDLFTLGTQYFGPGTRLTVL.

The J gene is TRBJ2-5, the V gene TRBV7-9; TRBD2 agrees at 8 bases. This CDR3 is 17 amino acids long. V was clipped by 4 bases and J by 5 bases; unmatched bases: 15. Germline V gene sequence: CDR1 SEHNR, CDR2 FQNEAQ (reference sequence). CDR3 bases: TGTGCCAGCAGCTCTAGGAAAGCAGCGGGAGACGGGGAGACCCAGTACTTC. The encoded protein is CASSSRKAAGDGETQYF.

The chain couples TRBV6-5 to TRBJ2-1, with D perhaps TRBD2 (5 bases). Germline V gene sequence: CDR1 MNHEY, CDR2 SVGAGI. The CDR3 has 13 residues. V gave up 6 bases and J gave up 7 bases, with 13 bases separating them. The CDR3 is CASRRALGNEQFF. The CDR3 coding sequence is TGTGCCAGCAGGAGGGCGCTGGGGAATGAGCAGTTCTTC.